This T cell receptor beta chain comes out of a study of T cell changes during pregnancy in multiple sclerosis. Clones were sequenced by immunoSEQ multiplex PCR, and TCRdb holds only the in-frame ones, with some missing. This sample has approximately 44,000 clones, with 80% to 95% found just once. This CDR3 spans 15 amino acids. The V gene's germline CDR1 is MDHEN and CDR2 SYDVKM. With V trimmed by 6 bases and J by 4 bases, 8 bases remained unmatched. The chain is built from TRBV28 and TRBJ2-2; 7 bases are a match to TRBD1. Material: CD4+ T cells from peripheral blood mononuclear cells, obtained in the third trimester of pregnancy. The sequence was collected from a female donor with multiple sclerosis, enrolled in a pregnancy study. The CDR3 nucleotides are TGTGCCAGCAGACGACAGGGTGGGGTCACCGGGGAGCTGTTTTTT. Protein: CASRRQGGVTGELFF.